This TCR beta chain comes out of a study of cytomegalovirus exposure and HLA in healthy donors. Study results and limitations: At a 0.05 false discovery rate, a later analysis found some 18,000 TCR beta sequences to be associated with HLA alleles.

The study ran its PCR with 60 Vbeta and 13 Jbeta primers. Method: immunoSEQ multiplex PCR; TCRdb's copy keeps in-frame clones and lacks some. The repertoire includes around 100,000 clones, 55% to 80% of them detected once, and 2.2% sits in the top ten. This clone has only one observation. Its antigen is undetermined. Germline V gene data show CDR1 as MNHEY and CDR2 as SVGAGI. There are 13 residues in the CDR3. Trimming shortened V by 8 bases and J by 2 bases, and 9 bases separated the two germline ends. The chain has TRBV6-5 and TRBJ1-4, with D tentatively TRBD1 (6 bases). This TCR was sampled from a woman aged 30 to 39 in good health and CMV-seronegative. The sequencing sample was made of PBMCs. The CDR3 nucleotides are TGTGCCAGCTCTAGGGGGACTAATGAAAAACTGTTTTTT. Protein sequence: CASSRGTNEKLFF.